This T cell receptor beta chain emerged from a study of vaccination and CD4 T cells after COVID-19 (dated by TCRdb to between 2021 and 2023). A note on the overall study: Convalescent patients had a positive SARS-CoV-2 result on nasal swab PCR, and of these patients, fewer than ten had mild disease and one had severe disease. Post-COVID blood samples were collected from convalescent patients a median of around 96 days after diagnosis, with a range of about 35 to 161 days. The convalescent cohort comprised six males and four females, including two Hispanic individuals, seven Caucasians, two Asians and one multiracial person. In roughly eleven COVID-19 convalescent patients and a few infection-naive healthy vaccine recipients, the spike-specific CD4+ TCR repertoire before mRNA vaccination was compared with the repertoire after mRNA vaccination. Two doses of either the Pfizer-BioNTech BNT162b2 vaccine (n=8) or the Moderna mRNA-1273 vaccine (n=2) were administered to participants. The time from the second vaccine dose to post-vaccine blood sampling had a median of roughly 79 days and ranged from about 14 to 250 days. What the authors observed across the whole study: Among the post-vaccine SARS-CoV-2-reactive clones in convalescent patients, a median around 90% showed up only after vaccination, which suggests vaccine-specific priming. The median count of SARS-CoV-2-reactive clonotypes went up from approximately 22 after infection to 30 to 40 after vaccination, although the change was not significant. Of the vaccine-specific clones found in convalescent patients, nearly all (304 of 307) were mono-reactive for SARS-CoV-2 spike instead of being cross-reactive with common cold coronaviruses. The number of convalescent patients in the study was relatively small, and the study did not examine early timepoints following natural infection.

The convalescent patients' positive SARS-CoV-2 PCR tests fell between March and December 2020, which was before the Alpha, Beta and Delta variants emerged in the United States. Ficoll-Paque Plus gradient centrifugation was used to isolate PBMCs from whole blood, and the isolated PBMCs were then either used fresh or cryopreserved at -140C. The receptor library was made with PCR. Reads for this sample came from an Illumina iSeq 100. The original methods were these. Non-productive sequences were removed, and CDR3s not starting with C, not ending with F or W, or shorter than 7 amino acids were discarded. Similarity between CDR3 sequences was evaluated in R version 3.6.1 using Levenshtein distances (stringdist) and unrooted phylogenetic trees (ape). TCRdb trimmed public reads at Q25 via fastp, called clones via MiXCR and kept in-frame beta chains. A single entry per CDR3 protein holds the most common genes and DNA from its merged rows. TCRdb's processing, not the authors', yielded these V and J calls. For this sample the table gives about 20,000 distinct CDR3 sequences, of which 55% to 80% were detected only once. Roughly 1.1% of the sample rests with the top ten.

Remarks on this clonotype: Which antigen it targets is not known. No clone much larger than this one lies a single base away; base qualities are absent.

The TCR was taken from a human donor who had recovered from COVID-19. The sequences come from CD4+ T cells from blood, collected after SARS-CoV-2 vaccination.

The DNA sequence follows: TGCAGTGCTAGCGGGAGCTCCTACAATGAGCAGTTCTTC. It translates as CSASGSSYNEQFF. The chain is encoded by TRBV20-1 joined to TRBJ2-1; TRBD2 is perhaps the D gene, given 6 matching bases. Including cysteine and phenylalanine, the CDR3 has 13 amino acids. Only CDR3 DNA is held: 39 bases, read in frame from base 1. The germline V gene (reference sequence) gives CDR1 as DFQATT and CDR2 as SNEGSKA. V drops 3 bases and J drops 0 bases, leaving 6 bases in between.